What follows are 32 T cell receptor beta chains derived from one specimen sequenced in a study of beta chain features in type 1 diabetes. The whole isolated RNA underwent reverse transcription, so sequencing captured expressed TCRB transcripts. Some clones are missing from TCRdb's copy, which holds only in-frame ones; the method was immunoSEQ multiplex PCR. The table lists 300,000 to 400,000 clones, approximately 10% of them singletons, with 0.015% in the top ten. Sequencing was carried out using naive CD4+ T cells from blood. Every receptor here comes from a woman under 40 in good health.

This clone showed up just a few times. The chain combines TRBV25-1 with TRBJ1-1; D is unclear. From germline, CDR1 is MGHDK and CDR2 SYGVNS. The CDR3 is 13 amino acids. The V and J ends lost 2 bases and 6 bases respectively, with 10 bases between them. The CDR3 loop is CASSEPRRSEAFF. The CDR3 DNA sequence: TGTGCCAGCAGTGAACCGCGTCGGTCTGAAGCTTTCTTT.

This chain joins TRBV9 and TRBJ2-5; perhaps TRBD2 as D (6 bases). Trimming removed 3 bases from V and 1 base from J, with 10 bases in between. CDR1 SGDLS and CDR2 YYNGEE come from the germline V gene. The CDR3 contains 14 residues. The CDR3 reads CASSALAVQETQYF. The DNA of the CDR3 is TGTGCCAGCAGCGCCTTAGCGGTCCAAGAGACCCAGTACTTC.

This clone has a handful of counts. This sequence joins TRBV7-3 and TRBJ2-1; 11 nucleotides line up with TRBD1. Germline loops: CDR1 SGHTA, CDR2 FQGTGA. The length of the CDR3 is 16 residues. J was trimmed by 5 bases and V by 4 bases; bases with no gene match: 7. The CDR3 bases are TGTGCCAGCAGCTCAGGGACAGGGGGGTCTAACAATGAGCAGTTCTTC. It encodes CASSSGTGGSNNEQFF.

The chain carries TRBV21-1 and TRBJ2-6; the listed D gene, TRBD1, was not tested against the DNA. TRBV21-1 is flagged as a pseudogene. The CDR3 length is 17 residues. The CDR3 is CASSQRQGSSGANVLTF. CDR3 coding DNA: TGTGCCAGCAGCCAGAGACAGGGGAGCTCTGGGGCCAACGTCCTGACTTTC.

The sample holds a few counts of this clone. The J gene is TRBJ2-3, the V gene TRBV6-5; D is unclear. Looked up from germline, CDR1 is MNHEY and CDR2 is SVGAGI. Between the trimmed V and J ends, which lost 6 bases and 1 base, there was a span of 11 bases. This CDR3 is built from 14 residues. The CDR3 loop reads CASRVSPGTDTQYF. CDR3 coding DNA: TGTGCCAGCAGGGTAAGCCCGGGCACAGATACGCAGTATTTT.

This rearrangement joins TRBV11-2 to TRBJ2-7; tentative D call: TRBD2 (5 bases). The germline gives CDR1 SGHAT, CDR2 FQNNGV. This CDR3 is built from 15 residues. V lost 7 bases, J lost 0 bases, and 16 bases lay in between. CDR3 coding DNA: TGTGCCAGCAAAATCGATTCGGGGAGCTCCTACGAGCAGTACTTC. It yields the protein CASKIDSGSSYEQYF. Full variable domain (outside the CDR3, taken from reference TRBV11-2 and TRBJ2-7): EAGVAQSPRYKIIEKRQSVAFWCNPISGHATLYWYQQILGQGPKLLIQFQNNGVVDDSQLPKDRFSAERLKGVDSTLKIQPAKLEDSAVYLCASKIDSGSSYEQYFGPGTRLTVT.

The genes are TRBV5-4 and TRBJ1-1; D is unresolved. Looked up from germline, CDR1 is SGHNT and CDR2 is YYREEE (reference sequence). The CDR3 covers 15 residues. Trimming removed 0 bases at V and 2 bases at J, with 11 bases between. Here the CDR3 DNA reads TGTGCCAGCAGCTTGGCGCCAGGAACAAACACTGAAGCTTTCTTT. Protein sequence: CASSLAPGTNTEAFF.

The chain links TRBV30 to TRBJ1-2; D gene ambiguous. CDR3 size: 14 residues. Germline CDR1 reads GTSNPN; CDR2 reads SVGIG (reference sequence). With 0 bases removed from V and 4 bases from J, the gap between germline ends came to 12 bases. The CDR3 region has the DNA TGTGCCTGGAGTGTAGATTGGGCGAGCTATGGCTACACCTTC. Translating gives CAWSVDWASYGYTF.

This chain connects TRBV28 to TRBJ2-7, with D perhaps matching TRBD2 (6 bases). This CDR3 contains 14 residues. V was cut by 8 bases and J by 2 bases, with 16 bases left in between. The germline V gene encodes CDR1 MDHEN and CDR2 SYDVKM. The CDR3 is CASGSGGEPYEQYF. The DNA of the CDR3 is TGTGCCAGCGGATCGGGCGGGGAACCCTACGAGCAGTACTTC.

The chain is built from TRBV30 and TRBJ1-5; a weak D match, TRBD1 (5 bases). V lost 2 bases to trimming and J lost 6 bases, with 23 bases between them. The CDR3 covers 17 residues. CDR1 and CDR2 from the germline V gene are GTSNPN and SVGIG (reference sequence). The CDR3 DNA reads TGTGCCTGGAGTACAAGGGAAAGATGGCAGGGAGGTCAGCCCCAGCATTTT. It specifies CAWSTRERWQGGQPQHF. The full variable domain, in which reference TRBV30 and TRBJ1-5 provide the parts outside the CDR3, is SQTIHQWPATLVQPVGSPLSLECTVEGTSNPNLYWYRQAAGRGLQLLFYSVGIGQISSEVPQNLSASRPQDRQFILSSKKLLLSDSGFYLCAWSTRERWQGGQPQHFGDGTRLSIL.

V and J are TRBV28 and TRBJ2-1, with TRBD1 identical over 7 bases. The V gene end was trimmed by 6 bases and the J gene end by 9 bases; junction bases not matched to a gene: 14. CDR1 is MDHEN and CDR2 is SYDVKM in the germline V gene. This CDR3 comprises 15 residues. CDR3 coding DNA: TGTGCCAGCAGGCCGACAGGGACCAAGACAGCTGAGCAGTTCTTC. Translating it yields CASRPTGTKTAEQFF.

Only a few counts were recorded for this clone. The chain couples TRBV9 to TRBJ2-3; D unresolved. CDR1 is SGDLS, CDR2 YYNGEE, per germline. V was trimmed by 0 bases and J by 0 bases, leaving 11 bases between them. This CDR3 is built from 16 residues. This CDR3 is CASSVVQAPSTDTQYF. The DNA for the CDR3 is TGTGCCAGCAGCGTAGTTCAAGCACCTAGCACAGATACGCAGTATTTT.

This chain connects TRBV5-8 to TRBJ2-7; the match to TRBD1 covers 9 bases. CDR1 is SGHTS, CDR2 YDEGEE, per germline. V dropped 2 bases and J dropped 0; count of bases not matched to a gene: 3. This CDR3 is built from 15 residues. CDR3 loop: CASSFRQGVSYEQYF. The CDR3 bases are TGTGCCAGCAGCTTCCGACAGGGGGTCTCCTACGAGCAGTACTTC.

Only a few counts were recorded for this clone. The chain joins TRBV29-1 to TRBJ2-1; D remains ambiguous. V lost 6 bases and J lost 1, with 10 bases in between. Germline CDR1 SQVTM, CDR2 ANQGSEA. CDR3 size: 13 residues. The CDR3 reads CSVDVRSYNEQFF. The CDR3 DNA reads TGCAGCGTGGATGTGAGGTCCTACAATGAGCAGTTCTTC.

This clone came up a few times. The chain employs TRBV7-2 and TRBJ2-2; weak D call: TRBD2 (5 bases). The CDR3 length is 16 residues. The V end lost 2 bases, the J end lost 0 bases, and 10 bases lay between the germline ends. The germline CDR1 and CDR2 sequences are SGHTA and FQGNSA. CDR3 in amino acids: CASSLRGWANTGELFF. CDR3 sequence (DNA): TGTGCCAGCAGCTTAAGAGGGTGGGCGAACACCGGGGAGCTGTTTTTT. The variable domain in full, completed from reference TRBV7-2 and TRBJ2-2, reads GAGVSQSPSNKVTEKGKDVELRCDPISGHTALYWYRQSLGQGLEFLIYFQGNSAPDKSGLPSDRFSAERTGGSVSTLTIQRTQQEDSAVYLCASSLRGWANTGELFFGEGSRLTVL.

The gene calls are TRBV5-4 and TRBJ2-3; D unclear. CDR3 length: 14 residues. The germline gives CDR1 SGHNT, CDR2 YYREEE (reference sequence). Trimming left V 0 bases short and J 2 bases short, with 7 bases between. Written as DNA, the CDR3 is TGTGCCAGCAGCTTGGTAATGGCCACAGATACGCAGTATTTT. This sequence encodes CASSLVMATDTQYF.

This clone showed up just a few times. Other DNA sequences in this specimen translate into the identical CDR3. The rearrangement joins TRBV28 to TRBJ2-7; no firm D call. The CDR3 is 12 residues long. Trimming took 1 base from V and 3 from J, leaving 4 bases between them. Germline CDR1 reads MDHEN; CDR2 reads SYDVKM. The CDR3 here is CASSLSGYEQYF. CDR3 nucleotides: TGTGCCAGCAGTTTATCCGGCTACGAGCAGTACTTC.

This chain links TRBV19 with TRBJ2-7; 9 nucleotides line up with TRBD1. This CDR3 comprises 14 residues. J gave up 3 bases and V 7 bases, and 7 bases lay outside the gene matches. CDR1 LNHDA and CDR2 SQIVND come from the germline V gene (reference sequence). CDR3 coding DNA: TGTGCCAGTACCCGGACAGGGGCGAACTACGAGCAGTACTTC. It codes for CASTRTGANYEQYF.

This clone was detected a few times. The chain uses TRBV9 and TRBJ2-5, with D maybe TRBD1 (5 bases). The CDR3 totals 13 residues. V was clipped by 5 bases and J by 2 bases, with 10 bases between them. The V gene's germline CDR1 is SGDLS and CDR2 YYNGEE. CDR3 nucleotides: TGTGCCAGCAGTGCCCCAGGGCAAGAGACCCAGTACTTC. Translating gives CASSAPGQETQYF. Full variable domain (rest looked up from reference TRBV9 and TRBJ2-5): DSGVTQTPKHLITATGQRVTLRCSPRSGDLSVYWYQQSLDQGLQFLIQYYNGEERAKGNILERFSAQQFPDLHSELNLSSLELGDSALYFCASSAPGQETQYFGPGTRLLVL.

The V call is TRBV7-6, the J call TRBJ1-3; TRBD1 matches at 8 bases. In germline, CDR1 is SGHVS, CDR2 FNYEAQ. The CDR3 has 15 amino acids. The J segment lost 4 bases and the V segment lost 5 bases, leaving 7 bases of the junction unmatched. CDR3 bases: TGTGCCAGCAGCACCCGACAGGGGACAGGAAACACCATATATTTT. Protein: CASSTRQGTGNTIYF.

This clone was seen a handful of times. This chain connects TRBV4-2 to TRBJ2-4; D is possibly TRBD1 (5 bases). Trimming shortened V by 1 base and J by 2 bases, and 15 bases separated the two germline ends. The CDR3 consists of 17 residues. CDR1 and CDR2 from the germline V gene are LGHNA and YNFKEQ. CDR3 sequence (DNA): TGTGCCAGCAGCCAAGGGCCCGATAGGGGAACCAAAAACATTCAGTACTTC. Translation gives CASSQGPDRGTKNIQYF.

This clone has just a few counts. This chain joins TRBV29-1 and TRBJ2-5; 13 bases match TRBD2. Germline CDR1 and CDR2: SQVTM and ANQGSEA. The CDR3 is made up of 15 amino acids. With V trimmed by 1 base and J by 5 bases, 4 bases remained unmatched. DNA for the CDR3: TGCAGCGTTGAAGGGACTAGCGGGAGTTCTGAGACCCAGTACTTC. This gives the protein CSVEGTSGSSETQYF.

The sample holds a few counts of this clone. The chain joins TRBV6-5 to TRBJ1-1, with no clear D. V dropped 2 bases and J dropped 11 bases, with 18 bases sitting between them. The CDR3 spans 14 residues. Germline values: CDR1 MNHEY, CDR2 SVGAGI. CDR3 amino acids: CASSYKVGGSWAFF. CDR3 coding DNA: TGTGCCAGCAGTTACAAAGTCGGCGGGAGCTGGGCTTTCTTT.

This rearrangement joins TRBV10-3 to TRBJ1-2; the D is unclear. The CDR3 covers 13 residues. Between the trimmed V and J ends, which lost 9 bases and 6 bases, there was a span of 17 bases. In germline, CDR1 is ENHRY, CDR2 SYGVKD. This chain's CDR3 is CAIQARDLDGYTF. The CDR3 DNA sequence: TGTGCCATACAAGCCCGGGATTTGGATGGCTACACCTTC.

The chain recombines TRBV7-2 with TRBJ2-5; 8 bases align to TRBD2. V was pared by 2 bases and J by 5 bases, with 10 bases of the junction left unmatched. This CDR3 comprises 16 residues. Germline V gives CDR1 SGHTA, CDR2 FQGNSA. In DNA, the CDR3 is TGTGCCAGCAGCTTACCCGGCGGACTAGCTGGTGAGACCCAGTACTTC. Protein: CASSLPGGLAGETQYF.

V gene TRBV7-9 combines with J gene TRBJ1-5, with a weak D call TRBD1 (5 bases). The CDR3 has 15 residues. Trimming took 5 bases from V and 2 from J, leaving 13 bases between them. Germline CDR1 reads SEHNR; CDR2 reads FQNEAQ (reference sequence). CDR3 amino acids: CASSPVLGGNQPQHF. The DNA for the CDR3 is TGTGCCAGCAGCCCAGTATTAGGGGGCAATCAGCCCCAGCATTTT.

The chain carries TRBV6-5 and TRBJ2-2; possibly TRBD1 for D (6 bases). V was shortened by 4 bases and J by 5 bases, with 11 bases between the two germline ends. The CDR3 runs 14 residues. Germline lookup yields CDR1 MNHEY and CDR2 SVGAGI. The CDR3 is CASSWNRETGELFF. The CDR3 nucleotides are TGTGCCAGCAGTTGGAACAGGGAAACCGGGGAGCTGTTTTTT.

This clone has just a few counts. This chain uses TRBV28 with TRBJ2-1; TRBD2 matches at 11 bases. There are 15 residues in the CDR3. The V and J ends lost 9 bases and 3 bases, in that order; junction bases with no gene match: 7. Germline CDR1 reads MDHEN; CDR2 reads SYDVKM. CDR3 coding DNA: TGTGCCAGTAGAAGGACTAGCGGGTTCTACAATGAGCAGTTCTTC. Translation: CASRRTSGFYNEQFF.

This clone was picked up a small number of times. The V and J genes are TRBV7-9 and TRBJ2-5, with 9 bases fitting TRBD2. In germline, CDR1 is SEHNR, CDR2 FQNEAQ (reference sequence). After removal of 6 bases from V and 3 bases from J, the junction contained 11 bases not matched to a gene. CDR3 length equals 16 residues. DNA for the CDR3: TGTGCCAGCAGTAAAGGGCTAGCGGGACCCGAAGAGACCCAGTACTTC. This sequence encodes CASSKGLAGPEETQYF.

There are a few counts of this clone. The chain carries TRBV6-5 and TRBJ2-3; perhaps TRBD2 as D (5 bases). The CDR3 consists of 13 residues. With 6 bases removed from V and 6 bases from J, the gap between germline ends came to 13 bases. Per the germline V gene, CDR1 is MNHEY and CDR2 is SVGAGI. CDR3 coding DNA: TGTGCCAGCAGCCCGGGGTCGCTGGATACGCAGTATTTT. It encodes CASSPGSLDTQYF.

The CDR3 nucleotides are TGTGCCAGCAGCGCCACCGGCGGGAGTCTCCCCGGACAAAATGAGCAGTTCTTC. Encoded protein: CASSATGGSLPGQNEQFF. The rearrangement links TRBV9 to TRBJ2-1, with TRBD2 matching over 7 bases. The length of the CDR3 is 18 residues. Trimming removed 3 bases from V and 7 bases from J; junction bases left unmatched: 19. Germline V lookup: CDR1 SGDLS, CDR2 YYNGEE.

This clone was observed a handful of times. V is TRBV6-5 and J is TRBJ2-5; D remains ambiguous. There are 15 residues in the CDR3. V lost 4 bases and J 7 bases, leaving 19 bases between the germline ends. Germline CDR1 reads MNHEY; CDR2 reads SVGAGI. CDR3 amino acids: CASSFAGEVVWTQYF. The CDR3 nucleotides are TGTGCCAGCAGTTTCGCCGGTGAGGTTGTATGGACCCAGTACTTC.